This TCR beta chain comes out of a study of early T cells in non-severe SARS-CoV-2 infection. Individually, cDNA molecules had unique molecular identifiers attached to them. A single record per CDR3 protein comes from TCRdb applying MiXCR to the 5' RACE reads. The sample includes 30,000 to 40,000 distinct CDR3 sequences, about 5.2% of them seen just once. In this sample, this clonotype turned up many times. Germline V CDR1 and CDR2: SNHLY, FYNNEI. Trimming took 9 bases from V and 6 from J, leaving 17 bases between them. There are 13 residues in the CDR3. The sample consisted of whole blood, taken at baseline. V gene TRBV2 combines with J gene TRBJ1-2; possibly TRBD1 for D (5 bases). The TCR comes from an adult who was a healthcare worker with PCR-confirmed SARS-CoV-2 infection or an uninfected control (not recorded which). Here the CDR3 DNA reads TGTGCCAGTCTAGGGGTAGGCGTCCATGGCTACACCTTC. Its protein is CASLGVGVHGYTF.